Described below is a single T cell receptor beta chain sequence and its context. The antigen is not known. Treatment of the sample: approximately 9-day PBMC culture with coronavirus spike peptide pools or control peptides (ViraFEST assay). Germline V CDR1 and CDR2: SGHNT, YENEEA. Deletions cut 5 bases from V and 2 bases from J, with 8 bases between. CDR3 length: 13 amino acids. The data were taken from a study of vaccination and CD4 T cells after COVID-19. On the study more broadly: In the convalescent cohort, there were six males and four females, two of them Hispanic.

The study sequenced cultured CD4+ T cell DNA using the Oncomine TCR Beta short-read assay. MiXCR, run by TCRdb on the PCR reads, gives a single entry per CDR3 protein. The table shows 11,000 to 15,000 distinct CDR3 sequences, with around 59% occurring only once. Sample: CD4+ T cells from blood, cultured in vitro. This TCR was sampled from a human donor who had recovered from COVID-19. The genes are TRBV11-3 and TRBJ2-3; D gene uncertain. CDR3 bases: TGTGCCAGCAGCACTCCTCTCACAGATACGCAGTATTTT. Its translation: CASSTPLTDTQYF. The variable domain in full, completed from reference TRBV11-3 and TRBJ2-3, reads EAGVVQSPRYKIIEKKQPVAFWCNPISGHNTLYWYLQNLGQGPELLIRYENEEAVDDSQLPKDRFSAERLKGVDSTLKIQPAELGDSAVYLCASSTPLTDTQYFGPGTRLTVL.